This TCR beta chain appears in the sequencing data of a study of T cells in Graves' hyperthyroidism and ophthalmopathy. General study points: Median prediction lead before ophthalmopathy onset was 6.5 months with the model. Most clonotypes expanded in the thyroid (above 0.001) were also present in blood.

Template material for amplifying TCR beta CDR3 regions consisted of RNA transcripts. Using the HTBI primer set, a first-round RT-PCR was run on the TCR CDR3. One entry per CDR3 protein, called by TCRdb with MiXCR from the multiplex PCR reads. The top ten clones hold around 8% of a sample with fewer than 750,000 distinct CDR3 sequences, roughly 50% of them seen once. Lactation, pregnancy, other autoimmune disease or uncontrolled infection excluded patients. Clinical symptoms, serum thyroxine, TRAb, thyroid ultrasound and orbital computed tomography established diagnosis. This clonotype came up many times. Its antigen is still unknown. This clonotype originated in a woman between 18 and 30 years old with Graves' hyperthyroidism. Sequenced sample: peripheral blood or thyroid tissue (not recorded which).

CDR3 sequence: CASSYRGFNEAFF. CDR3 sequence (DNA): TGTGCCAGCAGCTACAGGGGGTTCAATGAAGCTTTCTTT. This chain links TRBV27 with TRBJ1-1, with 8 positions matching TRBD1. The CDR3 runs to 13 residues. The germline V gene has CDR1 MNHEY and CDR2 SMNVEV (reference sequence). After removal of 6 bases from V and 7 bases from J, the junction contained 7 bases not matched to a gene.